This T cell receptor (beta chain) was sequenced for a study of blood T cell repertoires in COVID-19. Overall study: The United States, Italy and Spain supplied acute and convalescent COVID-19 samples. PBMCs, B-cell-depleted T cells, or T cells provided the cDNA or gDNA that made up the material.

In the original workflow: By means of reference gene primer amplification, nucleated cell counts were estimated. Data came from immunoSEQ multiplex PCR; TCRdb stores just in-frame clones and leaves some out. V and J calls plus clone size are reproduced from that table; the DNA served to infer D and trimming. Altogether about 300,000 clones are present, around 88% being singletons, with the ten largest covering about 4.6%. Trimming took 3 bases from V and 2 from J, leaving 9 bases between them. CDR3 length: 14 amino acids. CDR1 and CDR2 from the germline V gene are SGHRS and YFSETQ. The sample taken for sequencing was peripheral blood. This receptor was obtained from a man aged 40-55 years with acute or convalescent COVID-19. The chain couples TRBV5-1 to TRBJ2-1; possible D gene TRBD1, 6 bases. The CDR3 DNA follows: TGCGCCAGCAGCTCGGACAGTACCTACAATGAGCAGTTCTTC. This encodes CASSSDSTYNEQFF.